This TCR beta chain was sequenced in a study of blood T cells in healthy people across ages. The CDR3 totals 13 residues. Trimming removed 4 bases from V and 3 bases from J, with 12 bases in between. Germline V gene data show CDR1 as SQVTM and CDR2 as ANQGSEA. This clonotype has just a few counts. The antigen remains undetermined. Using a J-beta primer mix together with a sample-barcoded 5' primer, a second PCR was run for roughly 6 to 12 cycles. TCRdb reprocessed the 5' RACE reads via MiXCR and lists one record per CDR3 protein. Of around 820,000 distinct CDR3 sequences detected, 20% to 30% appear once; the ten largest clones hold under 4.5%. Peripheral blood was drawn, around 9.5 milliliters per donor. Study outcomes and limitations: Diversity figures derived from one million T cells were judged to underestimate the true value.

This sample was shared with a second study, whose subject was T cells of mothers and their children. That study reports: All donors were healthy and Caucasian; they were three mothers and their six children. In both related and unrelated pairs, TCR recombination output is shaped similarly by thymic selection.

This clonotype was obtained from a boy between 10 and 17 years old in good health. Sequenced material: blood. The chain uses TRBV29-1 and TRBJ1-2, with D unclear. The CDR3 DNA reads as TGCAGCGTTGGGTCCACAGAATACTATGGCTACACCTTC. Translating it yields CSVGSTEYYGYTF.